Presented here are 17 T cell receptor beta chains from one specimen sequenced in a study of T cell responses to AZD1222 COVID-19 vaccine. The assay was immunoSEQ multiplex PCR, and TCRdb's table has in-frame clones only and misses some. Of 200,000 to 250,000 clones listed, 94% are singletons. The source material was peripheral blood, sampled 28 days after the second dose of the MenACWY control vaccine. The source is an adult who received the MenACWY meningococcal vaccine as a control.

The chain has TRBV10-3 and TRBJ2-1; 12 nucleotides line up with TRBD2. Germline CDR1 is ENHRY and CDR2 is SYGVKD. There are 15 residues in the CDR3. With V trimmed by 4 bases and J by 2 bases, 0 bases remained unmatched. In DNA form, the CDR3 reads TGTGCCATCAGTGGACTAGCGGGAGCCTACAATGAGCAGTTCTTC. Its protein product is CAISGLAGAYNEQFF.

The chain uses TRBV29-1 and TRBJ1-1; D is uncertain. Per the germline V gene, CDR1 is SQVTM and CDR2 is ANQGSEA. This CDR3 contains 13 residues. Trimming pared 1 base from V and 4 bases from J, leaving 10 bases between. In DNA form, the CDR3 reads TGCAGCGTTGAAGGGTCGGTGGTCACTGAAGCTTTCTTT. The encoded protein is CSVEGSVVTEAFF.

The chain couples TRBV7-9 to TRBJ2-2; 12 bases agree with TRBD2. Trimming at V came to 5 bases and at J to 2 bases, leaving 3 bases not matched to a gene. CDR3 length: 16 residues. Germline assignment: CDR1 SEHNR and CDR2 FQNEAQ (reference sequence). The CDR3 spells CASSQGLAGNTGELFF. The CDR3 DNA sequence: TGTGCCAGCAGCCAAGGACTAGCGGGAAACACCGGGGAGCTGTTTTTT. The full variable domain, its missing parts supplied by reference TRBV7-9 and TRBJ2-2, is DTGVSQNPRHKITKRGQNVTFRCDPISEHNRLYWYRQTLGQGPEFLTYFQNEAQLEKSRLLSDRFSAERPKGSFSTLEIQRTEQGDSAMYLCASSQGLAGNTGELFFGEGSRLTVL.

V is TRBV5-1 and J is TRBJ1-2; D gene ambiguous. The CDR3 consists of 13 residues. Deletions cut 4 bases from V and 0 bases from J, with 7 bases between. The V gene's germline CDR1 is SGHRS and CDR2 YFSETQ. CDR3 nucleotides: TGCGCCAGCAGCCAAGGGACTAACTATGGCTACACCTTC. It specifies CASSQGTNYGYTF.

The chain recombines TRBV28 with TRBJ1-6; 7 bases fit TRBD1. Per germline, CDR1 MDHEN and CDR2 SYDVKM. V lost 3 bases to trimming and J lost 8 bases; unmatched junction nucleotides: 4. The CDR3 is made up of 14 amino acids. DNA of the CDR3: TGTGCCAGCAGTTTGGGGACAGTCCATTCACCCCTCCACTTT. Its translation is CASSLGTVHSPLHF.

This clone was counted a single time. V is TRBV29-1 and J is TRBJ1-5, with D hard to call. Trimming removed 6 bases at V and 3 bases at J, with 12 bases between. CDR1 is SQVTM and CDR2 is ANQGSEA in the germline V gene. CDR3 length: 13 residues. The CDR3 nucleotides read TGCAGCGTCAGGTACAGTGCCAATCAGCCCCAGCATTTT. Residues: CSVRYSANQPQHF.

The chain couples TRBV27 to TRBJ2-2; 9 nucleotides match TRBD1. The V gene end was trimmed by 4 bases and the J gene end by 7 bases; junction bases not matched to a gene: 4. Germline assignment: CDR1 MNHEY and CDR2 SMNVEV (reference sequence). The CDR3 has 14 residues. The DNA of the CDR3 is TGTGCCAGCAGTTATGGACAGGGGAACGGGGAGCTGTTTTTT. It specifies CASSYGQGNGELFF.

This rearrangement joins TRBV7-2 to TRBJ2-2; D is undetermined. The CDR3 runs to 13 residues. With 6 bases removed from V and 7 bases from J, the gap between germline ends came to 12 bases. Germline V gene sequence: CDR1 SGHTA, CDR2 FQGNSA. Here the CDR3 DNA reads TGTGCCAGCAGACAAAGGAACGGCGGGGAGCTGTTTTTT. It encodes CASRQRNGGELFF.

The chain uses TRBV19 and TRBJ1-1; D may be TRBD1 (6 bases). This CDR3 region has 14 residues. Germline CDR1 is LNHDA and CDR2 is SQIVND (reference sequence). V lost 0 bases and J 2 bases, leaving 7 bases between the germline ends. The CDR3 DNA follows: TGTGCCAGTAGTATAGACAGGGGAAACACTGAAGCTTTCTTT. Translated, it gives CASSIDRGNTEAFF.

The chain is built from TRBV10-3 and TRBJ1-2; 9 nucleotides agree with TRBD1. This CDR3 has 14 residues. CDR1 and CDR2 (germline): ENHRY, SYGVKD. V shed 10 bases, J shed 6 bases, and the junction held 12 bases outside the gene matches. CDR3: CATADPTGGDGYTF. In DNA form, the CDR3 reads TGTGCCACCGCGGACCCTACAGGGGGCGATGGCTACACCTTC.

The chain joins TRBV6-5 to TRBJ2-1; D uncertain. The germline V gene has CDR1 MNHEY and CDR2 SVGAGI. This CDR3 is built from 15 residues. V was cut by 7 bases and J by 0 bases, with 13 bases left in between. CDR3 sequence: CASNPRLSSYNEQFF. The CDR3 nucleotides are TGTGCCAGCAACCCACGATTGAGCTCCTACAATGAGCAGTTCTTC.

The chain combines TRBV5-4 with TRBJ1-1; tentative D call: TRBD1 (5 bases). The V end lost 0 bases, the J end lost 0 bases, and 12 bases lay between the germline ends. This CDR3 comprises 16 residues. Germline assignment: CDR1 SGHNT and CDR2 YYREEE (reference sequence). CDR3 sequence: CASSLGGGSLNTEAFF. The DNA of the CDR3 is TGTGCCAGCAGCTTGGGCGGGGGTAGTCTGAACACTGAAGCTTTCTTT.

This chain connects TRBV2 to TRBJ2-2; D is possibly TRBD1 or TRBD2 (5 bases each). V was pared by 5 bases and J by 0 bases, with 16 bases between. This CDR3 comprises 17 residues. CDR1 and CDR2 (germline): SNHLY, FYNNEI. The chain's CDR3 is CASSPPGRPPNTGELFF. In nucleotides, the CDR3 is TGTGCCAGCAGTCCACCGGGACGGCCCCCGAACACCGGGGAGCTGTTTTTT.

This sequence joins TRBV19 and TRBJ1-1; D gene uncertain. The germline V gene has CDR1 LNHDA and CDR2 SQIVND (reference sequence). V lost 2 bases, J lost 3 bases, and 7 bases lay in between. The CDR3 runs to 13 residues. The CDR3 reads CASSIRWDTEAFF. CDR3 DNA: TGTGCCAGTAGTATAAGATGGGACACTGAAGCTTTCTTT. The full variable domain, in which reference TRBV19 and TRBJ1-1 provide the parts outside the CDR3, is DGGITQSPKYLFRKEGQNVTLSCEQNLNHDAMYWYRQDPGQGLRLIYYSQIVNDFQKGDIAEGYSVSREKKESFPLTVTSAQKNPTAFYLCASSIRWDTEAFFGQGTRLTVV.

This clone was seen once. V and J are TRBV5-4 and TRBJ1-2; tentatively, D is TRBD1 (6 bases). The CDR3 is 17 residues long. Germline V lookup: CDR1 SGHNT, CDR2 YYREEE (reference sequence). Trimming took off 0 bases at V and 2 bases at J, with 17 bases between the two ends. The CDR3 DNA reads as TGTGCCAGCAGCTTGGGTGGTCCCCGGACAGAAAACTATGGCTACACCTTC. It codes for CASSLGGPRTENYGYTF.

The count of this clone is one. V usage is TRBV9 and J usage is TRBJ2-1, with 7 bases lining up with TRBD1. CDR3 length: 14 residues. V shed 0 bases and J 6 bases; nucleotides not matched to a gene: 3. Germline lookup yields CDR1 SGDLS and CDR2 YYNGEE. The CDR3 loop reads CASSVGQGGNEQFF. In DNA form, the CDR3 reads TGTGCCAGCAGCGTAGGACAGGGTGGCAATGAGCAGTTCTTC.

V gene TRBV7-9 combines with J gene TRBJ1-1; D is unclear. V lost 3 bases and J lost 9, with 8 bases in between. Germline V CDR1 and CDR2: SEHNR, FQNEAQ (reference sequence). There are 11 residues in the CDR3. The CDR3 region has the DNA TGTGCCAGCAGCTTGGGTCAGAAAGCTTTCTTT. Translation: CASSLGQKAFF.